The T cell receptor (beta chain) under discussion was sequenced for a study of blood T cell repertoires in COVID-19. Turning to the study itself: Sample material is recorded as cDNA or gDNA derived from T cells, B-cell-depleted T cells, or PBMCs.

The data were produced by immunoSEQ multiplex PCR, yet TCRdb's version contains in-frame clones alone and is incomplete. This sample has approximately 140,000 clones, with more than 75% found just once. The TCR originated in an elderly man with acute or convalescent COVID-19. Sequencing used peripheral blood.

CDR3 sequence reads: CASSLGGGFDNSPLHF. The DNA for the CDR3 is TGCGCCAGCAGCTTGGGAGGGGGTTTTGATAATTCACCCCTCCACTTT. The chain recombines TRBV5-1 with TRBJ1-6; D may be TRBD1 (6 bases). Between the trimmed V and J ends, which lost 0 bases and 5 bases, there was a span of 12 bases. CDR3 length equals 16 residues. Germline CDR1 is SGHRS and CDR2 is YFSETQ. Looking up the rest from reference TRBV5-1 and TRBJ1-6 gives the full variable domain: KAGVTQTPRYLIKTRGQQVTLSCSPISGHRSVSWYQQTPGQGLQFLFEYFSETQRNKGNFPGRFSGRQFSNSRSEMNVSTLELGDSALYLCASSLGGGFDNSPLHFGNGTRLTVT.